This T cell receptor beta chain stems from a study of T-cell memory formation after mild COVID-19. Via MiXCR, TCRdb re-called the 5' RACE reads, giving one row per CDR3 protein. The repertoire includes roughly 610,000 distinct CDR3 sequences, 15% to 20% of them detected once, and roughly 8% sits in the top ten. The CDR3 has 12 amino acids. CDR1 SEHNR and CDR2 FQNEAQ come from the germline V gene (reference sequence). V dropped 3 bases and J dropped 8 bases, with 10 bases sitting between them. The clonotype comes from an adult woman who had mild COVID-19 (a few samples of this study predate the infection). Cell type and time point are not known. The chain uses TRBV7-9 and TRBJ1-1, with no clear D. The sample was PBMCs or a T cell subset sorted from them (not recorded which). In DNA, the CDR3 is TGTGCCAGCAGCTTGACCGATGAAGAAGCTTTCTTT. This encodes CASSLTDEEAFF.